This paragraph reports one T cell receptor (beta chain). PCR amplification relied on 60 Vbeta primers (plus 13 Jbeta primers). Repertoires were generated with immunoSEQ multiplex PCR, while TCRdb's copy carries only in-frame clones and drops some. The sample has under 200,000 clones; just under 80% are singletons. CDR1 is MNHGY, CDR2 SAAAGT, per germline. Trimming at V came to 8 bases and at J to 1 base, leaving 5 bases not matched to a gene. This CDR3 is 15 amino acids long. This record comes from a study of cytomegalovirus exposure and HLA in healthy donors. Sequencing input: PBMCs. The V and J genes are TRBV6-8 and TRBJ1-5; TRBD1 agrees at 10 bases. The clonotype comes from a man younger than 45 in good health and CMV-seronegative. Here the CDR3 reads CASPTGGYSNQPQHF. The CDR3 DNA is TGTGCCAGCCCGACAGGGGGCTACAGCAATCAGCCCCAGCATTTT.